The 24 T cell receptor beta chains below come from one sample, sequenced in a study of immune evolution from preneoplasia to lung adenocarcinoma. The data were produced by immunoSEQ multiplex PCR, yet TCRdb's version contains in-frame clones alone and is incomplete. The sample lists 9,500 to 15,000 clones; about 83% were seen once. The material sequenced was FFPE tissue from an adenomatous hyperplasia lung lesion. Subset defined: atypical adenomatous hyperplasia (AAH), lung preneoplasia. The receptors were gathered from a person between 50 and 69 years old with lung adenocarcinoma.

This chain links TRBV28 with TRBJ2-3; 9 bases map to TRBD2. The ends lost 6 bases at V and 6 bases at J; junction bases unmatched: 10. Germline CDR1 is MDHEN and CDR2 is SYDVKM. The CDR3 runs to 15 residues. The CDR3: CASSRSGREGDTQYF. The CDR3 DNA reads as TGTGCCAGCAGCCGTAGCGGGAGAGAGGGGGATACGCAGTATTTT.

The chain uses TRBV2 and TRBJ2-3; 7 bases align to TRBD1. V shed 5 bases, J shed 3 bases, and the junction held 5 bases outside the gene matches. From germline, CDR1 is SNHLY and CDR2 FYNNEI. The CDR3 consists of 14 residues. The CDR3 DNA follows: TGTGCCAGCAGTCTATCGACAGGGACAGATACGCAGTATTTT. Translation: CASSLSTGTDTQYF.

This chain uses TRBV18 with TRBJ2-1; D is possibly TRBD1 (6 bases). Germline values: CDR1 KGHSH, CDR2 LQKENI. V gave up 3 bases and J gave up 10 bases, with 19 bases separating them. This CDR3 spans 15 amino acids. CDR3 region: CASSPRGATQGEQFF. The CDR3 DNA reads TGTGCCAGCTCACCCAGGGGAGCTACCCAGGGGGAGCAGTTCTTC.

This clone came up a few times. The chain employs TRBV6-6 and TRBJ1-1; D is unclear. Trimming left V 8 bases short and J 4 bases short, with 5 bases between. Germline V gene sequence: CDR1 MNHNY, CDR2 SVGAGI (reference sequence). The length of the CDR3 is 10 residues. CDR3 in DNA: TGTGCCAGCGGTTTCACTGAAGCTTTCTTT. Its protein is CASGFTEAFF.

The V call is TRBV11-2, the J call TRBJ2-5; perhaps TRBD2 as D (7 bases). This CDR3 is 19 amino acids long. Germline lookup yields CDR1 SGHAT and CDR2 FQNNGV. Trimming stripped 1 base from V and 4 bases from J, with 25 bases between. In DNA, the CDR3 is TGTGCCAGCAGCTTAGTTTCGATGGGTTTTGGGGGGGGCTCAGAGACCCAGTACTTC. Translation gives CASSLVSMGFGGGSETQYF.

The chain combines TRBV10-1 with TRBJ1-3; TRBD1 aligns across 8 bases. This CDR3 is 14 amino acids long. CDR1 WNHNN and CDR2 SYGVQD come from the germline V gene (reference sequence). Unmatched junction bases numbered 3, after V lost 6 bases and J lost 2 bases. CDR3 in DNA: TGCGCCAGCAGCCCAGGGGGCCCTGGAAACACCATATATTTT. Its translation is CASSPGGPGNTIYF.

This chain connects TRBV5-1 to TRBJ2-5, with a weak D call TRBD1 (6 bases). V lost 4 bases and J lost 5, with 18 bases in between. Germline CDR1 reads SGHRS; CDR2 reads YFSETQ. The CDR3 loop spans 15 amino acids. As DNA, the CDR3 is TGCGCCAGCAGCCCCAACACAGGGTTGAGGGAGACCCAGTACTTC. This gives the protein CASSPNTGLRETQYF.

J is TRBJ2-2 and V is TRBV5-5; possible D gene TRBD1, 5 bases. The V end lost 4 bases, the J end lost 0 bases, and 13 bases lay between the germline ends. Germline loops: CDR1 SGHKS, CDR2 YYEKEE (reference sequence). This CDR3 has 16 residues. CDR3 DNA sequence: TGTGCCAGCAGCCCCCCCCAGGGCGCGAACACCGGGGAGCTGTTTTTT. Residues: CASSPPQGANTGELFF.

Of note for this clone: A read error may account for a junction end that differs from germline. The chain recombines TRBV7-9 with TRBJ1-2; D remains ambiguous. CDR3 length: 15 amino acids. Germline-derived CDR1 and CDR2 are SEHNR and FQNEAQ (reference sequence). The DNA for the CDR3 is TGTGCCAGCAGCCTAGCTATGGTCCCCTTCGTTGGCTACACCTTC. Translated: CASSLAMVPFVGYTF.

This chain links TRBV10-3 with TRBJ2-1; D possibly corresponds to TRBD2 (6 bases). Germline loops: CDR1 ENHRY, CDR2 SYGVKD. V gave up 7 bases and J gave up 5 bases, with 12 bases separating them. This CDR3 has 13 amino acids. In nucleotides, the CDR3 is TGTGCCATCATGGGGGACTTTAACAATGAGCAGTTCTTC. Its translation: CAIMGDFNNEQFF.

The chain combines TRBV14 with TRBJ1-2; D not resolved. CDR1 SGHDN and CDR2 FVKESK come from the germline V gene. This CDR3 spans 14 amino acids. The V gene lost 4 bases and the J gene lost 4 bases, with 13 bases spanning the gap. The CDR3 reads CASSPLGLGYGYTF. The CDR3 DNA sequence: TGTGCCAGCAGCCCTTTGGGCTTGGGCTATGGCTACACCTTC.

The V gene is TRBV5-6, the J gene TRBJ1-1; D is unresolved. Trimming left V 0 bases short and J 5 bases short, with 14 bases between. The germline V gene has CDR1 SGHDT and CDR2 YYEEEE. CDR3 length: 15 residues. The CDR3 loop is CASSLEIDNSTEAFF. The CDR3 nucleotides are TGTGCCAGCAGCTTGGAGATTGACAACTCTACTGAAGCTTTCTTT.

The count of this clone is one. The chain uses TRBV6-5 and TRBJ2-7, with TRBD1 as a possible D gene (6 bases). Germline CDR1 and CDR2: MNHEY and SVGAGI. This CDR3 spans 12 amino acids. V was pared by 6 bases and J by 5 bases, with 11 bases between. CDR3 sequence (DNA): TGTGCCAGCAGCGCCCACAGGGACGAGCAGTACTTC. Translated, it gives CASSAHRDEQYF.

J is TRBJ2-7 and V is TRBV14, with D unresolved. The germline CDR1 and CDR2 sequences are SGHDN and FVKESK. The length of the CDR3 is 11 residues. V lost 2 bases, J lost 5 bases, and 4 bases lay in between. The CDR3, as DNA: TGTGCCAGCAGCCAACATCACGAGCAGTACTTC. It specifies CASSQHHEQYF.

This rearrangement joins TRBV29-1 to TRBJ1-4; the match to TRBD1 covers 11 bases. The CDR3 is 13 residues long. The trim removed 5 bases at V and 8 bases at J, leaving 4 bases unmatched. Germline values: CDR1 SQVTM, CDR2 ANQGSEA. DNA of the CDR3: TGCAGCGTTTGGACAGGGGGCTCAGAAAAACTGTTTTTT. It yields the protein CSVWTGGSEKLFF.

The J gene is TRBJ1-2, the V gene TRBV13; D not resolved. CDR3 size: 15 residues. Germline CDR1 is PRHDT and CDR2 is FYEKMQ (reference sequence). Trimming stripped 2 bases from V and 0 bases from J, with 10 bases between. DNA for the CDR3: TGTGCCAGCAGCTTATTGGCCAACCCTAACTATGGCTACACCTTC. It specifies CASSLLANPNYGYTF. The complete variable domain, with remaining parts taken from reference TRBV13 and TRBJ1-2, reads AAGVIQSPRHLIKEKRETATLKCYPIPRHDTVYWYQQGPGQDPQFLISFYEKMQSDKGSIPDRFSAQQFSDYHSELNMSSLELGDSALYFCASSLLANPNYGYTFGSGTRLTVV.

V and J are TRBV4-1 and TRBJ2-1, with a weak D call TRBD2 (6 bases). CDR1 and CDR2 (germline): MGHRA, YSYEKL. CDR3 length equals 17 residues. V shed 2 bases and J shed 1 base, with 15 bases lying between them. This CDR3 reads CASSQKPREFSYNEQFF. CDR3 sequence (DNA): TGCGCCAGCAGCCAAAAACCCCGGGAGTTTTCCTACAATGAGCAGTTCTTC.

The rearrangement joins TRBV11-3 to TRBJ2-7; 13 bases are a match to TRBD2. Germline CDR1 and CDR2: SGHNT and YENEEA. J gave up 6 bases and V 5 bases, and 10 bases lay outside the gene matches. The CDR3 is made up of 16 amino acids. CDR3 region: CASSQSQGLAGSEQYF. CDR3 in DNA: TGTGCCAGCAGCCAAAGCCAGGGACTAGCGGGAAGCGAGCAGTACTTC.

Regarding this clone: One end of the junction fails to match germline, which may point to a read error. The chain links TRBV4-1 to TRBJ2-7; 7 bases are a match to TRBD1. Germline-derived CDR1 and CDR2 are MGHRA and YSYEKL. The CDR3 runs to 15 residues. CDR3 sequence reads: CASSQDTQGVGEQYF. The CDR3 DNA is TGCGCCAGCAGTCAAGATACGCAGGGGGTGGGCGAGCAGTACTTC.

This clone was counted a few times. This chain uses TRBV4-1 with TRBJ2-7; a possible D gene is TRBD2 (6 bases). This CDR3 comprises 15 residues. Germline V gene data show CDR1 as MGHRA and CDR2 as YSYEKL. Deletions cut 1 base from V and 7 bases from J, with 17 bases between. Written as DNA, the CDR3 is TGCGCCAGCAGCCAAGTTATGACTAGTACGGGGGAGCAGTACTTC. Amino acid sequence: CASSQVMTSTGEQYF.

The V gene is TRBV15, the J gene TRBJ2-6; D unclear. CDR1 and CDR2 (germline): LNHNV, YYDKDF (reference sequence). The V gene lost 0 bases and the J gene lost 0 bases, with 12 bases spanning the gap. The CDR3 length is 18 residues. The CDR3 bases are TGTGCCACCAGCAGAGATGGAGTCGGACCCTCTGGGGCCAACGTCCTGACTTTC. It specifies CATSRDGVGPSGANVLTF.

CDR3 coding DNA: TGTGCCAGCAGCTTGGGTGGGCGGGACTTTCTCTACGAGCAGTACTTC. Amino acids: CASSLGGRDFLYEQYF. The V call is TRBV5-6, the J call TRBJ2-7, with a possible D match to TRBD2 (6 bases). Germline loops: CDR1 SGHDT, CDR2 YYEEEE. V lost 0 bases and J lost 3, with 16 bases in between. This CDR3 contains 16 residues.

The chain couples TRBV7-2 to TRBJ2-5, with TRBD2 identical over 7 bases. This CDR3 is 15 amino acids long. The trim removed 5 bases at V and 2 bases at J, leaving 8 bases unmatched. Per the germline V gene, CDR1 is SGHTA and CDR2 is FQGNSA. CDR3 DNA: TGTGCCAGCAGCCCCCCCAAGGGAGGGCAAGAGACCCAGTACTTC. This sequence encodes CASSPPKGGQETQYF.

The rearrangement uses TRBV7-9 and TRBJ2-5; D is unclear. This CDR3 has 13 residues. The V end was cut by 3 bases, the J end by 5 bases, with 10 bases between. Germline CDR1 SEHNR, CDR2 FQNEAQ (reference sequence). The CDR3 is CASSFGVWETQYF. The CDR3, as DNA: TGTGCCAGCAGCTTCGGTGTTTGGGAGACCCAGTACTTC.